Following are 14 T cell receptor beta chains from one sample sequenced in a study of memory CD4+ T cells and cytomegalovirus serostatus. Single viable CD3+CD4+CD8-CD45RO+ cells were sorted as the memory CD4+ T cells. Clones were sequenced by immunoSEQ multiplex PCR, and TCRdb holds only the in-frame ones, with some missing. The sample lists roughly 50,000 clones; 65% to 80% were seen once. The sample taken for sequencing was memory CD4+ T cells from blood. The receptors were gathered from an adult in good health and CMV-seronegative.

The CDR3 spells CASSLTSGGAEQYF. The CDR3 nucleotides are TGTGCCAGCAGCTTGACTAGCGGGGGTGCCGAGCAGTACTTC. This chain connects TRBV5-6 to TRBJ2-7, with 11 nucleotides matching TRBD2. V lost 1 base, J lost 6 bases, and 3 bases stayed unmatched. The CDR3 length is 14 residues. The germline gives CDR1 SGHDT, CDR2 YYEEEE.

The chain recombines TRBV6-5 with TRBJ2-7; D ambiguous. CDR1 and CDR2 (germline): MNHEY, SVGAGI. V lost 5 bases, J lost 5 bases, and 7 bases lay in between. CDR3 length: 11 residues. CDR3 amino acids: CASSTEDEQYF. DNA of the CDR3: TGTGCCAGCAGTACAGAAGACGAGCAGTACTTC.

This clone was recorded once. The rearrangement links TRBV6-1 to TRBJ1-1; 10 positions match TRBD1. This CDR3 comprises 15 residues. The germline gives CDR1 MNHNS, CDR2 SASEGT. V shed 5 bases, J shed 6 bases, and the junction held 9 bases outside the gene matches. The CDR3 protein is CASSMDRGKGPEAFF. CDR3 nucleotides: TGTGCCAGCAGTATGGACAGGGGGAAAGGCCCTGAAGCTTTCTTT.

The genes are TRBV28 and TRBJ2-2; 10 positions agree with TRBD1. The CDR3 runs to 16 residues. Germline-derived CDR1 and CDR2 are MDHEN and SYDVKM. The ends lost 6 bases at V and 6 bases at J; junction bases unmatched: 10. CDR3 in amino acids: CASSSPPTGGPGELFF. The CDR3, as DNA: TGTGCCAGCAGCTCCCCCCCGACAGGGGGCCCCGGGGAGCTGTTTTTT.

As to this clone: Other DNA sequences in the same sample also yield this CDR3. This rearrangement joins TRBV5-3 to TRBJ1-4, with D unresolved. TRBV5-3 is sorted into the ORF group, with uncertain function. The CDR3 extends over 12 amino acids. With 0 bases removed from V and 7 bases from J, the gap between germline ends came to 4 bases. This chain's CDR3 is CARSLVGEKLFF. The CDR3 region has the DNA TGTGCCAGAAGCTTGGTGGGTGAAAAACTGTTTTTT.

CDR3 protein: CASSSSTSGSYNEQFF. The DNA of the CDR3 is TGTGCCAGCAGCTCATCAACTAGCGGGAGCTACAATGAGCAGTTCTTC. This chain joins TRBV7-8 and TRBJ2-1, with 11 bases lining up with TRBD2. CDR3 length: 16 amino acids. Unmatched junction bases numbered 5, after V lost 4 bases and J lost 3 bases. The germline V gene has CDR1 SGHVS and CDR2 FQNEAQ. Looking up the rest from reference TRBV7-8 and TRBJ2-1 gives the full variable domain: GAGVSQSPRYKVAKRGQDVALRCDPISGHVSLFWYQQALGQGPEFLTYFQNEAQLDKSGLPSDRFFAERPEGSVSTLKIQRTQQEDSAVYLCASSSSTSGSYNEQFFGPGTRLTVL.

The chain has TRBV2 and TRBJ2-3; the match to TRBD2 covers 12 bases. The germline CDR1 and CDR2 sequences are SNHLY and FYNNEI. V gave up 6 bases and J gave up 2 bases; unmatched junction bases: 6. This CDR3 comprises 16 residues. Written as DNA, the CDR3 is TGTGCCAGCAGCGACAGGACTAGCGGGGTCACAGATACGCAGTATTTT. Amino acids: CASSDRTSGVTDTQYF.

The genes are TRBV19 and TRBJ2-7; 8 bases fit TRBD1. The CDR3 loop spans 17 amino acids. The trim removed 3 bases at V and 3 bases at J, leaving 13 bases unmatched. CDR1 and CDR2 from the germline V gene are LNHDA and SQIVND (reference sequence). CDR3 DNA sequence: TGTGCCAGTAGTATTTCTACTGGGCAGGGGGCCTTCTACGAGCAGTACTTC. As protein: CASSISTGQGAFYEQYF.

This chain uses TRBV27 with TRBJ2-6; D not resolved. Germline V lookup: CDR1 MNHEY, CDR2 SMNVEV (reference sequence). There are 16 residues in the CDR3. V lost 5 bases and J lost 0, with 11 bases in between. The DNA of the CDR3 is TGTGCCAGCAGTCAGTTCGCGAGCTCTGGGGCCAACGTCCTGACTTTC. Protein sequence: CASSQFASSGANVLTF.

The V call is TRBV4-1, the J call TRBJ2-7; D gene unclear. The V end was cut by 1 base, the J end by 2 bases, with 9 bases between. CDR1 is MGHRA and CDR2 is YSYEKL in the germline V gene. The CDR3 consists of 14 residues. CDR3 amino acids: CASSQGSRTYEQYF. The CDR3 coding sequence is TGCGCCAGCAGCCAAGGCAGTCGGACCTACGAGCAGTACTTC.

The table lists this clone with a count of one. The chain has TRBV5-6 and TRBJ1-6; D possibly corresponds to TRBD1 (6 bases). The V gene lost 0 bases and the J gene lost 7 bases, with 8 bases spanning the gap. CDR3 length equals 14 residues. Germline CDR1 is SGHDT and CDR2 is YYEEEE. The CDR3 sequence: CASSLEGHNSPLHF. The CDR3 bases are TGTGCCAGCAGCTTGGAGGGACACAATTCACCCCTCCACTTT.

This clone was recorded a few times. The chain uses TRBV6-1 and TRBJ1-6; D unresolved. Looked up from germline, CDR1 is MNHNS and CDR2 is SASEGT. Between the trimmed V and J ends, which lost 2 bases and 5 bases, there was a span of 13 bases. This CDR3 comprises 16 residues. DNA for the CDR3: TGTGCCAGCAGTGAAATGGGAGGAGTGAATAATTCACCCCTCCACTTT. Translation: CASSEMGGVNNSPLHF.

The chain recombines TRBV6-6 with TRBJ1-6; D possibly corresponds to TRBD1 (6 bases). Germline V gene lookup returns CDR1 MNHNY and CDR2 SVGAGI (reference sequence). Trimming shortened V by 6 bases and J by 0 bases, and 12 bases separated the two germline ends. The CDR3 loop spans 16 amino acids. CDR3 sequence: CASRPTGSSYNSPLHF. For the CDR3, the DNA is TGTGCCAGCAGGCCTACAGGGAGCTCCTATAATTCACCCCTCCACTTT.

The chain joins TRBV5-8 to TRBJ2-3; 11 bases map to TRBD2. The germline gives CDR1 SGHTS, CDR2 YDEGEE. V was clipped by 0 bases and J by 0 bases; unmatched bases: 0. The CDR3 is 16 residues long. CDR3 sequence (DNA): TGTGCCAGCAGCTTGGGACTAGCGGGGAGCACAGATACGCAGTATTTT. It codes for CASSLGLAGSTDTQYF.